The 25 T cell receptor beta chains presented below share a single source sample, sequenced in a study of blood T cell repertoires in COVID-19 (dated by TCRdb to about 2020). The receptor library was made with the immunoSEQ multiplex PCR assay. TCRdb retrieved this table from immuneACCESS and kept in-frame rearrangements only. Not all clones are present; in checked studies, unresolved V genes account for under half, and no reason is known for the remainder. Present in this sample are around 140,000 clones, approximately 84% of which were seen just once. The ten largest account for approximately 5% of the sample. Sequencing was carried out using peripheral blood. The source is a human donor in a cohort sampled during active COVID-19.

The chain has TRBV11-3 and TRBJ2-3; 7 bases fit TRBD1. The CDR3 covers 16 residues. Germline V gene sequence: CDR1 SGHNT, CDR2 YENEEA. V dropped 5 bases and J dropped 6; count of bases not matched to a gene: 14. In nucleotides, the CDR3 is TGTGCCAGCAGCGTACCACAGGGGCCCTGGGATGATACGCAGTATTTT. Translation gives CASSVPQGPWDDTQYF.

The CDR3 sequence: CSAGATATNEKLFF. The DNA for the CDR3 is TGCAGCGCTGGGGCGACTGCAACTAATGAAAAACTGTTTTTT. J is TRBJ1-4 and V is TRBV29-1, with D perhaps TRBD1 (5 bases). Germline lookup yields CDR1 SQVTM and CDR2 ANQGSEA. Trimming cost V 7 bases and J 0 bases, with 12 bases left between them. This CDR3 is built from 14 residues.

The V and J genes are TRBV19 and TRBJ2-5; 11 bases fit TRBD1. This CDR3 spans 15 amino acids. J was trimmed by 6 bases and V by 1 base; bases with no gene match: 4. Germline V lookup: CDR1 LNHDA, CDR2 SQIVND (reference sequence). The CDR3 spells CASSIGTGGGQTQYF. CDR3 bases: TGTGCCAGTAGTATAGGGACAGGGGGCGGGCAGACCCAGTACTTC.

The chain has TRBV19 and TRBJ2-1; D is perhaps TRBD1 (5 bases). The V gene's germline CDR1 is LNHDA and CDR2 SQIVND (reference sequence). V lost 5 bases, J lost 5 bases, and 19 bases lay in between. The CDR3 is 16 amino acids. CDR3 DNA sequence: TGTGCCAGTAGTCAACAGGTCTACTACTTGGACAATGAGCAGTTCTTC. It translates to CASSQQVYYLDNEQFF.

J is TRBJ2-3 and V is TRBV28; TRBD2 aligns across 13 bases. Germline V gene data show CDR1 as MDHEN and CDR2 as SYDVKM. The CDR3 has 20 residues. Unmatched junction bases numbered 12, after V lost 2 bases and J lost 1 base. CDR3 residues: CASSLLGTSGAHDGTDTQYF. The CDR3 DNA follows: TGTGCCAGCAGTTTACTAGGGACTAGCGGGGCGCATGACGGCACAGATACGCAGTATTTT.

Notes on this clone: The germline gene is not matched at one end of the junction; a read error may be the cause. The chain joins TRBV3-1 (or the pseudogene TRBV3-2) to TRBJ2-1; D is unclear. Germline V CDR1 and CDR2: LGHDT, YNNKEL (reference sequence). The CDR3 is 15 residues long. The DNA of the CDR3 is TGTGCCAGCAGCGAAGACACGAGCTCCTACAATGAGCAGTTCTTC. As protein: CASSEDTSSYNEQFF.

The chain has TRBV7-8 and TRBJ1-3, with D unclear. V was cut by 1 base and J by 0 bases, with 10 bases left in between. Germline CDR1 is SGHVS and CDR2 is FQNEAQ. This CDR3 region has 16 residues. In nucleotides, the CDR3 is TGTGCCAGCAGCTTAGTAATGGGGAGCTCTGGAAACACCATATATTTT. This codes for CASSLVMGSSGNTIYF. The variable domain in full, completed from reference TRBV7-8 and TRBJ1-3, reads GAGVSQSPRYKVAKRGQDVALRCDPISGHVSLFWYQQALGQGPEFLTYFQNEAQLDKSGLPSDRFFAERPEGSVSTLKIQRTQQEDSAVYLCASSLVMGSSGNTIYFGEGSWLTVV.

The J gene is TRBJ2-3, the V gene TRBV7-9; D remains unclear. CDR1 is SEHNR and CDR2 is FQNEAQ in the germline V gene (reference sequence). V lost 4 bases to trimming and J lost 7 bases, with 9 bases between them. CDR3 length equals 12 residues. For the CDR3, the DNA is TGTGCCAGCAGCTCCGAGCTGAATACGCAGTATTTT. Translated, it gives CASSSELNTQYF.

CDR3 DNA sequence: TGTGCCAGCAGCTCCTGGGACAGCAGCACAGATACGCAGTATTTT. Translated: CASSSWDSSTDTQYF. This chain joins TRBV7-2 and TRBJ2-3, with TRBD1 identical over 7 bases. Germline V gene sequence: CDR1 SGHTA, CDR2 FQGNSA. V shed 4 bases, J shed 0 bases, and the junction held 4 bases outside the gene matches. This CDR3 comprises 15 residues.

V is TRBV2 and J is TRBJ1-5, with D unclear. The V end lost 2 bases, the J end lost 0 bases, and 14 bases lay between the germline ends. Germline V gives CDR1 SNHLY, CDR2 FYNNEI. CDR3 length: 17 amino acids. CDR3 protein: CASSETGIMGSNQPQHF. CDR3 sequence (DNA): TGTGCCAGCAGTGAAACGGGGATCATGGGTAGCAATCAGCCCCAGCATTTT. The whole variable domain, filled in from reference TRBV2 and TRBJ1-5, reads EPEVTQTPSHQVTQMGQEVILRCVPISNHLYFYWYRQILGQKVEFLVSFYNNEISEKSEIFDDQFSVERPDGSNFTLKIRSTKLEDSAMYFCASSETGIMGSNQPQHFGDGTRLSIL.

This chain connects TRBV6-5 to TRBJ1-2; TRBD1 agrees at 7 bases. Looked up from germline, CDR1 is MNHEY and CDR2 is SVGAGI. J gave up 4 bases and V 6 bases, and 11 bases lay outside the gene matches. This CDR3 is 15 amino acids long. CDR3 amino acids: CASSPSGQVLYGYTF. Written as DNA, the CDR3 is TGTGCCAGCAGCCCCTCAGGACAGGTGCTCTATGGCTACACCTTC.

The CDR3 DNA reads as TGTGCCAGCAGTTACGAAGCAGGGGAAAATTCACCCCTCCACTTT. Protein: CASSYEAGENSPLHF. The J gene is TRBJ1-6, the V gene TRBV6-5; perhaps TRBD1 as D (6 bases). Germline CDR1 is MNHEY and CDR2 is SVGAGI. V lost 2 bases, J lost 7 bases, and 12 bases lay in between. This CDR3 is built from 15 residues.

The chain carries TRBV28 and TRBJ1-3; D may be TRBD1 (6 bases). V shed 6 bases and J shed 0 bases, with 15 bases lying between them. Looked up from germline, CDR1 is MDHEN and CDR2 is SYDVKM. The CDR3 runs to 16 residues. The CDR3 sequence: CASRLLGTSSGNTIYF. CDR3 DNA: TGTGCCAGCAGGCTACTTGGGACATCCTCTGGAAACACCATATATTTT.

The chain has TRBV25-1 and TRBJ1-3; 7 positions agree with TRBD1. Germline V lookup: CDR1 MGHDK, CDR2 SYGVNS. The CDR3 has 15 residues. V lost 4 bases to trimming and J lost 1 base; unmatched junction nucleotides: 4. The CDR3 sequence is CASSGVQGSGNTIYF. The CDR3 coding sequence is TGTGCCAGCAGTGGAGTACAGGGGTCTGGAAACACCATATATTTT.

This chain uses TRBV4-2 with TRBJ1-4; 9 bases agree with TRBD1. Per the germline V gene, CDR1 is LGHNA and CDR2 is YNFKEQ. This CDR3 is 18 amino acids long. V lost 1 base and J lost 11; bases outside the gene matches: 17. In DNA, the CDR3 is TGTGCCAGCAGCCAAGGGGTCGGCTCCGGGACAGGGAATAGGAAACTGTTTTTT. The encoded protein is CASSQGVGSGTGNRKLFF.

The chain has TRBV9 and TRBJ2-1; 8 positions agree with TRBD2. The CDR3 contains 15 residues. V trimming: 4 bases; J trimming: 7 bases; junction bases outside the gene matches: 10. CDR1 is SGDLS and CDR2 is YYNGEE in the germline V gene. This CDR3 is CASSPGGALGNEQFF. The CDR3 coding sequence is TGTGCCAGCAGCCCCGGGGGGGCTCTGGGAAATGAGCAGTTCTTC.

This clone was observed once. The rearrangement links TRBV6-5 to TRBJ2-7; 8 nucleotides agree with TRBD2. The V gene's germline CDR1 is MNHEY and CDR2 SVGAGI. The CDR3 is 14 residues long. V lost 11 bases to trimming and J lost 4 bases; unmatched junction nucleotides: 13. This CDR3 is CASKPGLGFYEQYV. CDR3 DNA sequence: TGTGCCTCCAAGCCGGGACTAGGGTTTTACGAGCAGTACGTC.

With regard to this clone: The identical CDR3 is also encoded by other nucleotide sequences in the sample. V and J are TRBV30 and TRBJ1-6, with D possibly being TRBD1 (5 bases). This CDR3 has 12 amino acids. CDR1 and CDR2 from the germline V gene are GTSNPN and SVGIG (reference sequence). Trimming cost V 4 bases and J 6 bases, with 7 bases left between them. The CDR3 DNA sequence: TGTGCCTGGACCCAGGGTAATTCACCCCTCCACTTT. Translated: CAWTQGNSPLHF. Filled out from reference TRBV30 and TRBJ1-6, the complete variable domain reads SQTIHQWPATLVQPVGSPLSLECTVEGTSNPNLYWYRQAAGRGLQLLFYSVGIGQISSEVPQNLSASRPQDRQFILSSKKLLLSDSGFYLCAWTQGNSPLHFGNGTRLTVT.

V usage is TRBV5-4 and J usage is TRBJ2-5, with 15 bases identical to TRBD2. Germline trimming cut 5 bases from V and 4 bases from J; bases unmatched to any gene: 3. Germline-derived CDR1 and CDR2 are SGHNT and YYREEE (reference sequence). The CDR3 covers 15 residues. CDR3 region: CASRWGLAGGETQYF. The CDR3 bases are TGTGCCAGCAGATGGGGACTAGCGGGAGGAGAGACCCAGTACTTC.

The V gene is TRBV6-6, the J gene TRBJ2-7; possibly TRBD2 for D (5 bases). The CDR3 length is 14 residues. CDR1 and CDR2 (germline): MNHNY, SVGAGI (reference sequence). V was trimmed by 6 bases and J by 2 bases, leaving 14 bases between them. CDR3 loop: CASSSSTGAYEQYV. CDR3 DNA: TGTGCCAGCAGCTCCTCAACCGGGGCCTACGAGCAGTACGTC.

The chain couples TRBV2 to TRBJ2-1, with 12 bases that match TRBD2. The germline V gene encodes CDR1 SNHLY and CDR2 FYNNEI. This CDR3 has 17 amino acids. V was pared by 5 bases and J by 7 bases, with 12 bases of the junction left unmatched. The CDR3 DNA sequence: TGTGCCAGCAGTTTTACACGGACTAGCGGGGTGGGGAATGAGCAGTTCTTC. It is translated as CASSFTRTSGVGNEQFF.

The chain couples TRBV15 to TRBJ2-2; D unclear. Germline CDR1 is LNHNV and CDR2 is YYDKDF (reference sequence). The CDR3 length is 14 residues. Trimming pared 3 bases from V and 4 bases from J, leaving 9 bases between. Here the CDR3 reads CATSSELATGELFF. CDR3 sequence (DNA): TGTGCCACCAGCAGTGAATTAGCCACCGGGGAGCTGTTTTTT.

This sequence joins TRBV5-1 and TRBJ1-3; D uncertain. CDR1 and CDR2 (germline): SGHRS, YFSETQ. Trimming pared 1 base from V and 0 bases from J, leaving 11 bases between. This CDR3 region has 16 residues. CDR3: CASSLQWADSGNTIYF. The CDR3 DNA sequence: TGCGCCAGCAGCTTGCAATGGGCCGACTCTGGAAACACCATATATTTT. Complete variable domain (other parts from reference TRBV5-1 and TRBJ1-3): KAGVTQTPRYLIKTRGQQVTLSCSPISGHRSVSWYQQTPGQGLQFLFEYFSETQRNKGNFPGRFSGRQFSNSRSEMNVSTLELGDSALYLCASSLQWADSGNTIYFGEGSWLTVV.

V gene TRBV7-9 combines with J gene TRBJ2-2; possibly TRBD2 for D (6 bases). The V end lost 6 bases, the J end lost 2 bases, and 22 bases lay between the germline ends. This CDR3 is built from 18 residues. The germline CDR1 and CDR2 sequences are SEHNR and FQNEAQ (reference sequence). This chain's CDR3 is CASRRVGGLAHNTGELFF. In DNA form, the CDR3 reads TGTGCCAGCAGGCGGGTGGGCGGCCTAGCGCATAACACCGGGGAGCTGTTTTTT.

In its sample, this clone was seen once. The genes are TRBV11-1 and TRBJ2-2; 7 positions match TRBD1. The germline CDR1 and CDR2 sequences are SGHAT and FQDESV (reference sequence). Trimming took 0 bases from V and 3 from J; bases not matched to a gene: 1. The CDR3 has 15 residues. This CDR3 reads CASSLAGTDTGELFF. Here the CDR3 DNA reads TGTGCCAGCAGCTTAGCCGGGACAGACACCGGGGAGCTGTTTTTT.